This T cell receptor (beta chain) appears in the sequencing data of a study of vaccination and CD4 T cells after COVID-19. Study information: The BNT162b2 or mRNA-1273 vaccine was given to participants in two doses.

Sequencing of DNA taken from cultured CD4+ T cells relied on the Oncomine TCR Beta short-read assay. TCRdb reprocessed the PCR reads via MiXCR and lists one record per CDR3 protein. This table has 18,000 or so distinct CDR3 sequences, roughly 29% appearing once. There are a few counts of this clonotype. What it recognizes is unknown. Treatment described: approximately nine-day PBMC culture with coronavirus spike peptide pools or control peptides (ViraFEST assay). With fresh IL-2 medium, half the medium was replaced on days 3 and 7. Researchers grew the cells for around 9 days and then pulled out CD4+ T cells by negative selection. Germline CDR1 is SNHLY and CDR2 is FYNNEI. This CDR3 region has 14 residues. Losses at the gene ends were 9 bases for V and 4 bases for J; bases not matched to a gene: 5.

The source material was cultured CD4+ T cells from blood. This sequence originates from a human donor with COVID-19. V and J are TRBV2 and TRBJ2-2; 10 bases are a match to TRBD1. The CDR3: CASGQGGSTGELFF. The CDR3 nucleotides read TGTGCCAGTGGACAGGGGGGAAGCACCGGGGAGCTGTTTTTT.